This entry describes one TCR beta chain. Its antigen is unknown. This sample stems from a study of TIL therapy for anti-PD-1-resistant metastatic lung cancer. The study's findings and limits: The baseline peripheral repertoire was partially replaced by infused TIL clonotypes that later decayed.

J gave up 5 bases and V 1 base, and 13 bases lay outside the gene matches. This CDR3 is built from 17 residues. Germline CDR1 LNHDA, CDR2 SQIVND (reference sequence). The libraries were made with immunoSEQ v3. TCRdb's table, derived via immunoSEQ multiplex PCR, lists solely in-frame clones and lacks some. This sample has about 59,000 clones; approximately 78% occur once, and the top ten carry less than 3%. The time point is: pre-treatment sample, taken before nivolumab and TIL therapy. Enrollment ran from 2017 to early 2020. Specimen: blood, collected at baseline. This clonotype was obtained from a person aged 25 to 85 with non-small cell lung cancer. The V gene is TRBV19, the J gene TRBJ2-5; 7 bases map to TRBD2. The CDR3 sequence: CASSIGGGKALGETQYF. The CDR3 region has the DNA TGTGCCAGTAGTATAGGGGGAGGGAAAGCCCTTGGGGAGACCCAGTACTTC.